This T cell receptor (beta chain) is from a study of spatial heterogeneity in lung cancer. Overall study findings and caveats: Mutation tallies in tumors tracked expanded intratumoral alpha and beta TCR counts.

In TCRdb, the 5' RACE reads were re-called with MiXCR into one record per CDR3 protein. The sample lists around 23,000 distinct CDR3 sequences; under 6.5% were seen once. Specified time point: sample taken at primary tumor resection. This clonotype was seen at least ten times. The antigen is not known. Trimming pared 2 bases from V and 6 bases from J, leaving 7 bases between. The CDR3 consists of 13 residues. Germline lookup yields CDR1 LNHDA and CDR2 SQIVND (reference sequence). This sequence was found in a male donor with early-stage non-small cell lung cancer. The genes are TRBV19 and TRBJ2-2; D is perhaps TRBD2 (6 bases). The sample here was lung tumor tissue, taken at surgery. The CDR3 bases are TGTGCCAGTAGTATACCGGGGGCCGGGGAGCTGTTTTTT. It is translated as CASSIPGAGELFF. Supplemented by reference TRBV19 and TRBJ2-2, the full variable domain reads DGGITQSPKYLFRKEGQNVTLSCEQNLNHDAMYWYRQDPGQGLRLIYYSQIVNDFQKGDIAEGYSVSREKKESFPLTVTSAQKNPTAFYLCASSIPGAGELFFGEGSRLTVL.